This T cell receptor (beta chain) was recovered during a study of metastatic and nonmetastatic thyroid tumors. Study-level information: Peripheral blood and tumor or nodule samples from malignant and benign thyroid patients were compared. Whole-study findings and limits: Relative to benign nodules, malignant thyroid tumors were reportedly characterized by significantly elevated TCR beta diversity in blood and tumor.

Original data processing: Clinicopathological groups differed in CDR3, with these differences serving to build a distant-metastasis classifier for papillary thyroid cancer. With MiXCR, TCRdb called clones anew from the PCR reads. What appears here as the V and J calls and clone size reflects TCRdb's work, not the paper's. Of about 21,000 clones in the sample, roughly 12% were seen once. This clone was observed many times. What it recognizes is unknown. The CDR3 length is 16 residues. The V gene's germline CDR1 is SGHAT and CDR2 FQDESV (reference sequence). V lost 1 base, J lost 6 bases, and 9 bases stayed unmatched. Thyroid surgery took place with no prior treatment in any patient.

V gene TRBV11-1 combines with J gene TRBJ2-7, with TRBD2 identical over 10 bases. The sample comprised blood. This clonotype was sampled from a female donor with papillary thyroid cancer or a benign thyroid nodule (not recorded which). Some clones in this sample may be carry-over from other donors' samples. In DNA, the CDR3 is TGTGCCAGCAGCTTAGTTTTAGTGGTAGCGGGAGGCGAGCAGTACTTC. Encoded protein: CASSLVLVVAGGEQYF.